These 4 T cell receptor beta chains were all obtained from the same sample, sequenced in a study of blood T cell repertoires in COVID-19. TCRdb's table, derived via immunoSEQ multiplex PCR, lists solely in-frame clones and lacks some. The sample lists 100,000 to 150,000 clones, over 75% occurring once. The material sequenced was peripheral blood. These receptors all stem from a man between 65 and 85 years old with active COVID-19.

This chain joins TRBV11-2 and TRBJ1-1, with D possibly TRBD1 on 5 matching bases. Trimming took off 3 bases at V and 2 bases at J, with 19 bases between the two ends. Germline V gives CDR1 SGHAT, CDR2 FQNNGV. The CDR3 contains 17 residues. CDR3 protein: CASSLRSRGFDNTEAFF. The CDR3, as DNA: TGTGCCAGCAGCTTGAGGTCTAGGGGATTCGACAACACTGAAGCTTTCTTT.

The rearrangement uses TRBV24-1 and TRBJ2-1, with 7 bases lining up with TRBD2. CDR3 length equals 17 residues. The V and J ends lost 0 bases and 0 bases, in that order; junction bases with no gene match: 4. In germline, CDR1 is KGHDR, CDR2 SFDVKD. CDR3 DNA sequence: TGTGCCACCAGTGATTTGCAGGGCGGGAGCTCCTACAATGAGCAGTTCTTC. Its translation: CATSDLQGGSSYNEQFF.

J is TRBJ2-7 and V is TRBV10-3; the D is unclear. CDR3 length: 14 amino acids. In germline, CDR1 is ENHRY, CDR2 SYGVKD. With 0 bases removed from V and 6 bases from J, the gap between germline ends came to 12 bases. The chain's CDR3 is CAISESMTSVEQYF. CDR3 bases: TGTGCCATCAGTGAGTCGATGACTTCCGTCGAGCAGTACTTC.

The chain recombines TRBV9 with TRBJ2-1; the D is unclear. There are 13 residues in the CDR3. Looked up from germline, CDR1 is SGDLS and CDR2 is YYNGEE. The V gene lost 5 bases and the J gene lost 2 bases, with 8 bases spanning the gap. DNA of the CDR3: TGTGCCAGCAGTGTCTCCCCCTACAATGAGCAGTTCTTC. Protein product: CASSVSPYNEQFF.